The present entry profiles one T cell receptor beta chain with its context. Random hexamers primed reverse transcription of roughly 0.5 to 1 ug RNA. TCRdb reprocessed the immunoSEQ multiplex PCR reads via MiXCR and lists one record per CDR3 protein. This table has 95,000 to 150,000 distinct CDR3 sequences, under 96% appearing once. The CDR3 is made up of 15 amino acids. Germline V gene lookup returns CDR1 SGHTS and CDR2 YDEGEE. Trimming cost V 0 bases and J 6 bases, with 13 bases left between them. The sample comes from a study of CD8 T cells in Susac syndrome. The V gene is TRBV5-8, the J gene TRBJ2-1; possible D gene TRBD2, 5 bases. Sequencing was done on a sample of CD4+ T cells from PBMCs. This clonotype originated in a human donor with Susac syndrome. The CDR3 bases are TGTGCCAGCAGCTTGGAGCTAGCACGGGTCAATGAGCAGTTCTTC. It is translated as CASSLELARVNEQFF. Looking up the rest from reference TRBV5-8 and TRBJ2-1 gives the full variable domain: EAGVTQSPTHLIKTRGQQATLRCSPISGHTSVYWYQQALGLGLQFLLWYDEGEERNRGNFPPRFSGRQFPNYSSELNVNALELEDSALYLCASSLELARVNEQFFGPGTRLTVL.